This entry describes one T cell receptor beta chain. Antigen specificity is unknown. Data came from immunoSEQ multiplex PCR; TCRdb stores just in-frame clones and leaves some out. The sample shows 65,000 to 85,000 clones, 85% of them seen only once. Anyone with autoimmune disease history or systemic immunosuppression was excluded. The data stem from a study of OX40 agonist ivuxolimab in advanced cancers. Study summary: Patients received intravenous ivuxolimab every 2 weeks at 0.01 to 10 mg/kg.

Findings and caveats of the study: Researchers did not determine the expanded peripheral T cells' antigen specificity.

This sequence was found in an adult with an advanced solid tumor such as melanoma, head and neck, liver or kidney cancer. Sequences were derived from CD4+ or CD8+ T cells sorted from blood, sampled in a trial of the OX40 agonist ivuxolimab.

The CDR3 DNA follows: TGTGCCAGCAGTTTATCCGTAGCTGAAAAACTGTTTTTT. This encodes CASSLSVAEKLFF. The chain uses TRBV28 and TRBJ1-4; D unclear. The V end was cut by 1 base, the J end by 7 bases, with 7 bases between. The CDR3 totals 13 residues. Germline V gives CDR1 MDHEN, CDR2 SYDVKM.